This TCR beta chain is from a study of control samples from healthy donors and cancer patients (dated by TCRdb to about 2020). With regard to this clone: The target of this receptor is not known. No qualities accompany the bases; no much larger clone lies one base away.

Receptor libraries were prepared by the immunoSEQ multiplex PCR assay. As stored in TCRdb, this immuneACCESS dataset retains in-frame rearrangements with V and J assigned. A fraction of the clones does not appear; measured against another copy, unresolved V genes explain less than half of the discrepancy, and the remainder lacks a known reason. A total of about 75,000 clones appear in this sample, around 94% of them only once. Approximately 6% of the sample comes from the top ten. Trimming removed 4 bases from V and 0 bases from J, leaving 8 bases between the germline ends. The germline V gene (reference sequence) specifies MNHNY as CDR1 and SVGAGI as CDR2. The CDR3 runs 14 residues from the cysteine to the phenylalanine. The only DNA kept is the CDR3, 42 bases in frame from the first base.

The receptor's source is a woman aged 40 to 50 in good health. The sample consisted of blood. The chain uses TRBV6-6 and TRBJ2-3; the D gene could be either TRBD1 or TRBD2, each agreeing at 5 bases. The CDR3 is CASSWGGSTDTQYF. The nucleotide sequence is TGTGCCAGCAGTTGGGGCGGGAGCACAGATACGCAGTATTTT.